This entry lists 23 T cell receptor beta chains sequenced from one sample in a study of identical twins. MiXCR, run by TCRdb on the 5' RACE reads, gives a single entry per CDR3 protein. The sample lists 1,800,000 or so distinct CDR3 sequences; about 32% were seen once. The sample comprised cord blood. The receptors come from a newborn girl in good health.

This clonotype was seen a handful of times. The CDR3 sequence is CASSFSRGQGWKTQYF. Written as DNA, the CDR3 is TGTGCCAGCAGTTTTTCCCGAGGACAGGGTTGGAAGACCCAGTACTTC. This chain connects TRBV6-5 to TRBJ2-5; 8 bases agree with TRBD1. The J segment lost 6 bases and the V segment lost 4 bases, leaving 13 bases of the junction unmatched. CDR1 MNHEY and CDR2 SVGAGI come from the germline V gene. The CDR3 spans 16 residues.

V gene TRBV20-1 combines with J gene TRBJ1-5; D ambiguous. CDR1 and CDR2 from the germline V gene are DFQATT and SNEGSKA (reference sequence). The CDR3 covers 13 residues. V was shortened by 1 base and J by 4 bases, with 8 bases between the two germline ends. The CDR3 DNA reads TGCAGTGCTAGAGTCCAGATGAATCAGCCCCAGCATTTT. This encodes CSARVQMNQPQHF.

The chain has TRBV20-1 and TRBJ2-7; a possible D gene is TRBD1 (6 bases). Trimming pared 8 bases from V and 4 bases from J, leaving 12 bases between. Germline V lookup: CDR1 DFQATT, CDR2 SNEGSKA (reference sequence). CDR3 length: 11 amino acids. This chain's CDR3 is CSSYGQYEQYF. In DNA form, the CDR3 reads TGCAGTTCTTACGGACAGTACGAGCAGTACTTC.

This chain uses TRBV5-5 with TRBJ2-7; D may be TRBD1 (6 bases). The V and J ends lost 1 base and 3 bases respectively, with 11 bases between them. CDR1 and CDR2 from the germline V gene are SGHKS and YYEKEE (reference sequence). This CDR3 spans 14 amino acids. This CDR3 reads CASSLTGLIYEQYF. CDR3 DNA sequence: TGTGCCAGCAGCTTGACAGGGTTGATCTACGAGCAGTACTTC.

CDR3 region: CASRSTSGGATEQYF. CDR3 bases: TGTGCCAGCAGGTCCACTAGCGGGGGGGCCACTGAGCAGTACTTC. The rearrangement joins TRBV7-6 to TRBJ2-5, with 13 bases identical to TRBD2. Unmatched junction bases numbered 12, after V lost 6 bases and J lost 11 bases. In germline, CDR1 is SGHVS, CDR2 FNYEAQ. This CDR3 region has 15 residues.

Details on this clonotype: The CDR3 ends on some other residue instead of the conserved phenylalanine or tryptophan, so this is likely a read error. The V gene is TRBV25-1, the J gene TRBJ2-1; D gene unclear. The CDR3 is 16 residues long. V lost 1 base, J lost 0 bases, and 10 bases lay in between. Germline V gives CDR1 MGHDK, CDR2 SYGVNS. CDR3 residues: CASSELGRSSYNEQFL. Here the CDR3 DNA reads TGTGCCAGCAGTGAATTGGGCAGGTCCTCCTACAATGAGCAGTTCCTC.

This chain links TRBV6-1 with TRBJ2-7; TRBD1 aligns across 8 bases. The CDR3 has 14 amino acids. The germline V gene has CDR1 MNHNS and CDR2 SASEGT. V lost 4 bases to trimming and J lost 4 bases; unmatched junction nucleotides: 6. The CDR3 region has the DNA TGTGCCAGCAGTGCCTACCACAGGGGGTACGAGCAGTACTTC. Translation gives CASSAYHRGYEQYF.

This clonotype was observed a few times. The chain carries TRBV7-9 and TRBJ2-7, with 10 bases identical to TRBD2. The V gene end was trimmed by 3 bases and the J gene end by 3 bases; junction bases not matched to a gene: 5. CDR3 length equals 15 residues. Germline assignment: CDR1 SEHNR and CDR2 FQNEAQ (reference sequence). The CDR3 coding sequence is TGTGCCAGCAGCTTGGCCGGGACTAGCGACTACGAGCAGTACTTC. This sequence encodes CASSLAGTSDYEQYF.

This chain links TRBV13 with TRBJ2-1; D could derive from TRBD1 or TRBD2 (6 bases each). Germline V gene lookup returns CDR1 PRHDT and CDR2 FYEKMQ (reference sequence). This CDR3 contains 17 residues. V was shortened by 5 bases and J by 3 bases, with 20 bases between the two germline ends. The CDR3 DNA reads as TGTGCCAGCAGCCATCTAAGGTCCGGGGGCCTCTACAATGAGCAGTTCTTC. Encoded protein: CASSHLRSGGLYNEQFF.

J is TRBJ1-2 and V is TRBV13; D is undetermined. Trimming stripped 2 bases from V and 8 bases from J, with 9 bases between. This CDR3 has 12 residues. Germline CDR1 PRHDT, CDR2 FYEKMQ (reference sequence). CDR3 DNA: TGTGCCAGCAGCTTAAAAACAGACGGCTACACCTTC. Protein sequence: CASSLKTDGYTF.

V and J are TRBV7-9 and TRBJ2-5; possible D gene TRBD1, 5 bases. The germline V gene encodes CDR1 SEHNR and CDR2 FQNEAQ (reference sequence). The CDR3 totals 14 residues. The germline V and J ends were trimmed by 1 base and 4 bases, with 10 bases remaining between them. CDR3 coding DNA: TGTGCCAGCAGCTTAGGGTTCCAGGGAGAGACCCAGTACTTC. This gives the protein CASSLGFQGETQYF.

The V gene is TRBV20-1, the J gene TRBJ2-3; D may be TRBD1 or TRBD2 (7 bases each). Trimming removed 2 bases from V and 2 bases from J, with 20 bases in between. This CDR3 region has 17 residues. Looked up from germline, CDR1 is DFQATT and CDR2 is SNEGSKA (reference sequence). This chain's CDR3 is CSARTTRGGDYTDTQYF. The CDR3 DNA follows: TGCAGTGCTAGAACCACCAGGGGGGGCGATTACACAGATACGCAGTATTTT.

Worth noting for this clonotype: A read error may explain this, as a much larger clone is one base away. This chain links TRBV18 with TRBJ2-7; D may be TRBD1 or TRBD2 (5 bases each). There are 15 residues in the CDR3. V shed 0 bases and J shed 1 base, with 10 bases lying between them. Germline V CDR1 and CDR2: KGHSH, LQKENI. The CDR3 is CASSPPGPASYEQYF. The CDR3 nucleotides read TGTGCCAGCTCACCACCGGGACCAGCGTCCTACGAGCAGTACTTC.

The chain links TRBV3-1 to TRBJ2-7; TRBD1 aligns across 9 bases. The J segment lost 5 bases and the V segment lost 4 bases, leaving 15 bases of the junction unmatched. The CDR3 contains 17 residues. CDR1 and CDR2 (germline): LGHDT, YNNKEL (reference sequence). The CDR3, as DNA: TGTGCCAGCAGCCGACCATTTTCCGGGACAGGGACCCACGAGCAGTACTTC. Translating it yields CASSRPFSGTGTHEQYF.

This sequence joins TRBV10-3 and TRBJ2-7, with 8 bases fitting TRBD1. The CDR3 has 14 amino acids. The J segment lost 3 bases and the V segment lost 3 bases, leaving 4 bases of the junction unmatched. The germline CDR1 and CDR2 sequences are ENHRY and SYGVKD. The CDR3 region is CAISDPGGSYEQYF. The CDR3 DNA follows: TGTGCCATCAGTGACCCAGGGGGCAGCTACGAGCAGTACTTC.

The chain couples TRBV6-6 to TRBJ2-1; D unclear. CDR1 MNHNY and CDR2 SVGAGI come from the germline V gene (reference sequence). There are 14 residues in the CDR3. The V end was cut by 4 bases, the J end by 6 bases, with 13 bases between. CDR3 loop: CASSSSATANEQFF. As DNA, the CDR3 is TGTGCCAGCAGTTCCTCCGCTACAGCCAATGAGCAGTTCTTC.

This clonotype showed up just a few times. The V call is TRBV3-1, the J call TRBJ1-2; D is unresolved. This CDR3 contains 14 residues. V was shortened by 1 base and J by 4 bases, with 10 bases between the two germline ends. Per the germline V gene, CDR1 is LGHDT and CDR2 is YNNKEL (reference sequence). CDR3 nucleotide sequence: TGTGCCAGCAGCCAAGGCGGGCGCCCCTATGGCTACACCTTC. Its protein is CASSQGGRPYGYTF.

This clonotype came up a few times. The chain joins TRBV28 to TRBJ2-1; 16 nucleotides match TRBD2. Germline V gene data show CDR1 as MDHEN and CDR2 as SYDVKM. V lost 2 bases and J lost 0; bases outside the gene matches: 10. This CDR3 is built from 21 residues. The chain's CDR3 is CASSLPLGLAGGSSSYNEQFF. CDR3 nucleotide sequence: TGTGCCAGCAGTTTACCCTTGGGACTAGCGGGAGGGTCTAGCTCCTACAATGAGCAGTTCTTC.

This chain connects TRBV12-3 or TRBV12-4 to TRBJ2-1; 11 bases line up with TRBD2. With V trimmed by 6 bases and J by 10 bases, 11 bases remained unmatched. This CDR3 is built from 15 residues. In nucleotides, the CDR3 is TGTGCCAGCAGCCATACTAGCGGGAGTTTGAACGAGCAGTTCTTC. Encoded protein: CASSHTSGSLNEQFF.

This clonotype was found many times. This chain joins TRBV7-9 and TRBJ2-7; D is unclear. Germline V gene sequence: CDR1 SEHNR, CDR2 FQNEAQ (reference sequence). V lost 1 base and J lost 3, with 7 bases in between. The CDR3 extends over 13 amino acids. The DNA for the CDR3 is TGTGCCAGCAGCTTAGGGGTTAACTACGAGCAGTACTTC. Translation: CASSLGVNYEQYF. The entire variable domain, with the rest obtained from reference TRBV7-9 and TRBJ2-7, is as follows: DTGVSQNPRHKITKRGQNVTFRCDPISEHNRLYWYRQTLGQGPEFLTYFQNEAQLEKSRLLSDRFSAERPKGSFSTLEIQRTEQGDSAMYLCASSLGVNYEQYFGPGTRLTVT.

In DNA, the CDR3 is TGCAGTGCCGAAGCCCTAGGAAGCGCCGGGGAGCTGTTTTTT. It is translated as CSAEALGSAGELFF. This chain links TRBV20-1 with TRBJ2-2; D is unclear. This CDR3 comprises 14 residues. Germline V gene data show CDR1 as DFQATT and CDR2 as SNEGSKA (reference sequence). Trimming cost V 6 bases and J 6 bases, with 17 bases left between them.

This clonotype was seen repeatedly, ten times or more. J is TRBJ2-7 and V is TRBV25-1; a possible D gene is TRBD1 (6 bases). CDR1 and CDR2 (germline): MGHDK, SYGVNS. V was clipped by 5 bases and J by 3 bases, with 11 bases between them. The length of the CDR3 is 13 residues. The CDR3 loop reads CASSRDTYYEQYF. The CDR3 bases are TGTGCCAGCAGTCGGGACACATACTACGAGCAGTACTTC.

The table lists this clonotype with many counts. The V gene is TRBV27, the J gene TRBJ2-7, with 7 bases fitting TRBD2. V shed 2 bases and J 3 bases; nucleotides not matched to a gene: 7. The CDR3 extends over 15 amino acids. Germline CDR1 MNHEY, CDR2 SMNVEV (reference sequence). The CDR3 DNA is TGTGCCAGCAGTTTAGGGCTAGCGGAATACTACGAGCAGTACTTC. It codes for CASSLGLAEYYEQYF.